These 16 T cell receptor beta chains came from one sample sequenced in a study of T cell repertoires in cytomegalovirus infection. MiXCR was run by TCRdb on the reads, yielding one entry per CDR3 protein. The sample consists of approximately 490,000 distinct CDR3 sequences, approximately 10% of them appearing once. The sample was PBMCs. Receptor source: a human donor in good health (CMV status not recorded). Some clones in this sample may be carry-over from other donors' samples.

This clonotype was seen repeatedly, ten times or more. The V call is TRBV4-2, the J call TRBJ2-1; 10 bases match TRBD2. Germline V gene lookup returns CDR1 LGHNA and CDR2 YNFKEQ. CDR3 length: 18 residues. V gave up 0 bases and J gave up 5 bases; unmatched junction bases: 10. For the CDR3, the DNA is TGTGCCAGCAGCCAAGACCCCGTGACTAGCGGGTACAACAATGAGCAGTTCTTC. Amino acid sequence: CASSQDPVTSGYNNEQFF.

This clonotype was recorded at least ten times. V gene TRBV10-3 combines with J gene TRBJ2-7; 14 bases line up with TRBD2. The CDR3 covers 13 residues. The germline V gene has CDR1 ENHRY and CDR2 SYGVKD. V dropped 10 bases and J dropped 6; count of bases not matched to a gene: 5. CDR3 bases: TGTGCCACGGGACTAGCGGGAGCCCGCGAGCAGTACTTC. Amino acid sequence: CATGLAGAREQYF.

This clonotype has more than one count but fewer than ten. J is TRBJ2-1 and V is TRBV11-2; D is uncertain. CDR1 SGHAT and CDR2 FQNNGV come from the germline V gene. The V end lost 1 base, the J end lost 9 bases, and 16 bases lay between the germline ends. The CDR3 sequence is 15 residues long. Here the CDR3 reads CASSLAGLVGGEQFF. In nucleotides, the CDR3 is TGTGCCAGCAGCTTAGCTGGGCTAGTTGGTGGTGAGCAGTTCTTC.

The sample holds one count of this clonotype. This rearrangement joins TRBV2 to TRBJ1-2, with unresolved D. CDR1 and CDR2 from the germline V gene are SNHLY and FYNNEI. The CDR3 length is 16 residues. Trimming left V 3 bases short and J 2 bases short, with 16 bases between. DNA of the CDR3: TGTGCCAGCAGTGAGGTATCCAGGAGGGAGAACTATGGCTACACCTTC. This gives the protein CASSEVSRRENYGYTF. Together with reference TRBV2 and TRBJ1-2, the CDR3 gives the full variable domain: EPEVTQTPSHQVTQMGQEVILRCVPISNHLYFYWYRQILGQKVEFLVSFYNNEISEKSEIFDDQFSVERPDGSNFTLKIRSTKLEDSAMYFCASSEVSRRENYGYTFGSGTRLTVV.

The chain has TRBV20-1 and TRBJ1-1, with D perhaps matching TRBD1 (5 bases). The CDR3 has 12 amino acids. The V gene's germline CDR1 is DFQATT and CDR2 SNEGSKA (reference sequence). This CDR3 is CEGQGRNTEAFF. The CDR3 coding sequence is TGCGAGGGGCAGGGACGGAACACTGAAGCTTTCTTT.

As concerns this clonotype: It may be a read error: a sequence one base away is much more abundant. The J gene is TRBJ2-7, the V gene TRBV29-1, with D perhaps TRBD1 (6 bases). Germline CDR1 and CDR2: SQVTM and ANQGSEA. Trimming removed 7 bases from V and 2 bases from J, with 15 bases in between. This CDR3 is 13 amino acids long. In DNA form, the CDR3 reads TGCAGCGCTACCGGACAGCTGACCTACGAGCAGTACTTC. Translation: CSATGQLTYEQYF.

This clonotype appeared many times. The V and J genes are TRBV3-1 and TRBJ1-5, with a possible D match to TRBD1 (6 bases). CDR1 is LGHDT, CDR2 YNNKEL, per germline (reference sequence). The CDR3 is made up of 15 amino acids. V was shortened by 1 base and J by 2 bases, with 9 bases between the two germline ends. In DNA, the CDR3 is TGTGCCAGCAGCCAAGGGGGGGCCCGCAATCAGCCCCAGCATTTT. The encoded protein is CASSQGGARNQPQHF. Drawing the rest from reference TRBV3-1 and TRBJ1-5, the complete variable domain is DTAVSQTPKYLVTQMGNDKSIKCEQNLGHDTMYWYKQDSKKFLKIMFSYNNKELIINETVPNRFSPKSPDKAHLNLHINSLELGDSAVYFCASSQGGARNQPQHFGDGTRLSIL.

At least ten counts were recorded for this clonotype. The chain links TRBV5-4 to TRBJ2-1; 11 nucleotides align to TRBD2. The ends lost 5 bases at V and 15 bases at J; junction bases unmatched: 16. CDR3 size: 15 residues. The germline V gene has CDR1 SGHNT and CDR2 YYREEE (reference sequence). Here the CDR3 DNA reads TGTGCCAGCAGGTCCCCTAGCGGGGGGCTCCCGCAGTGGTTCTTC. As protein: CASRSPSGGLPQWFF.

This clonotype was seen at least ten times. The chain is built from TRBV11-2 and TRBJ1-5; no clear D. V shed 3 bases and J shed 5 bases, with 8 bases lying between them. The CDR3 is 13 amino acids. Germline CDR1 SGHAT, CDR2 FQNNGV. CDR3 coding DNA: TGTGCCAGCAGCTTTGATGTCCATCAGCCCCAGCATTTT. This gives the protein CASSFDVHQPQHF.

This clonotype appeared a few times. The rearrangement joins TRBV5-4 to TRBJ2-3; perhaps TRBD2 as D (6 bases). V lost 7 bases and J 8 bases, leaving 23 bases between the germline ends. The CDR3 spans 15 residues. The V gene's germline CDR1 is SGHNT and CDR2 YYREEE (reference sequence). The CDR3 here is CASGEEGLKLPTQYF. In DNA, the CDR3 is TGTGCCAGCGGGGAGGAGGGTCTAAAGCTCCCTACGCAGTATTTT.

The chain uses TRBV29-1 and TRBJ1-4; no reliable D call. The CDR3 spans 14 residues. V shed 4 bases and J shed 7 bases, with 16 bases lying between them. Germline V CDR1 and CDR2: SQVTM, ANQGSEA. CDR3 amino acids: CSVGVSAAGEKLFF. The CDR3 DNA is TGCAGCGTTGGAGTTTCGGCGGCGGGTGAAAAACTGTTTTTT.

This clonotype has a count of ten or more. The chain uses TRBV4-1 and TRBJ2-3; tentative D call: TRBD2 (6 bases). The V end lost 4 bases, the J end lost 4 bases, and 12 bases lay between the germline ends. Germline CDR1 reads MGHRA; CDR2 reads YSYEKL. The CDR3 length is 14 residues. The CDR3 nucleotides are TGCGCCAGCAGCCGCCGGTGGGAGGCAGATACGCAGTATTTT. Its protein is CASSRRWEADTQYF.

Many counts were recorded for this clonotype. V is TRBV9 and J is TRBJ2-1; TRBD2 matches at 7 bases. CDR1 and CDR2 (germline): SGDLS, YYNGEE. The CDR3 length is 17 residues. J was trimmed by 0 bases and V by 0 bases; bases with no gene match: 6. CDR3 in amino acids: CASSVGSGGGSYNEQFF. CDR3 nucleotide sequence: TGTGCCAGCAGCGTAGGCAGCGGCGGGGGCTCCTACAATGAGCAGTTCTTC.

This clonotype showed up many times. CDR3 nucleotides: TGTGCCAGCAGTAAGGGACTAGCAACAGATACGCAGTATTTT. This encodes CASSKGLATDTQYF. The J gene is TRBJ2-3, the V gene TRBV2; TRBD2 matches at 9 bases. Germline-derived CDR1 and CDR2 are SNHLY and FYNNEI. The CDR3 contains 14 residues. V trimming: 5 bases; J trimming: 3 bases; junction bases outside the gene matches: 3. Full variable domain (rest looked up from reference TRBV2 and TRBJ2-3): EPEVTQTPSHQVTQMGQEVILRCVPISNHLYFYWYRQILGQKVEFLVSFYNNEISEKSEIFDDQFSVERPDGSNFTLKIRSTKLEDSAMYFCASSKGLATDTQYFGPGTRLTVL.

At least ten counts were recorded for this clonotype. The rearrangement joins TRBV28 to TRBJ2-3; 7 bases align to TRBD1. V was pared by 4 bases and J by 4 bases, with 8 bases of the junction left unmatched. There are 15 residues in the CDR3. Germline V gene data show CDR1 as MDHEN and CDR2 as SYDVKM. CDR3 sequence reads: CASSSDRIASDTQYF. The CDR3 DNA is TGTGCCAGCAGTTCGGACAGGATTGCTTCAGATACGCAGTATTTT.

This clonotype was found many times. The CDR3 loop reads CASSPTREETQYF. The CDR3 bases are TGTGCCAGCAGTCCGACTAGAGAAGAGACCCAGTACTTC. The chain uses TRBV6-1 and TRBJ2-5; TRBD2 might be the D (6 bases). The germline V and J ends were trimmed by 5 bases and 3 bases, with 10 bases remaining between them. The germline V gene encodes CDR1 MNHNS and CDR2 SASEGT. This CDR3 is built from 13 residues.